The 14 T cell receptor beta chains reported below all come from one sample, sequenced in a study of T cell changes during pregnancy in multiple sclerosis. Profiled with immunoSEQ multiplex PCR; TCRdb holds only in-frame clones, not every one. The table shows about 58,000 clones, with 85% to 95% occurring only once. This material consisted of CD8+ T cells from peripheral blood mononuclear cells, taken in the second trimester of pregnancy. These receptors came from a female donor with multiple sclerosis, enrolled in a pregnancy study.

The rearrangement joins TRBV18 to TRBJ1-5, with 9 bases identical to TRBD1. CDR3 size: 16 residues. The ends lost 0 bases at V and 8 bases at J; junction bases unmatched: 8. Looked up from germline, CDR1 is KGHSH and CDR2 is LQKENI. This CDR3 is CASSPPGQGIVKPQHF. The CDR3 bases are TGTGCCAGCTCACCACCGGGACAGGGTATAGTCAAGCCCCAGCATTTT.

This chain links TRBV7-9 with TRBJ1-2; D unresolved. The CDR3 runs 13 residues. The germline CDR1 and CDR2 sequences are SEHNR and FQNEAQ (reference sequence). Trimming cost V 5 bases and J 3 bases, with 10 bases left between them. The CDR3 loop is CASSADGDYGYTF. CDR3 sequence (DNA): TGTGCCAGCAGCGCAGACGGGGACTATGGCTACACCTTC.

The rearrangement joins TRBV19 to TRBJ2-7, with 9 bases aligning to TRBD1. Per the germline V gene, CDR1 is LNHDA and CDR2 is SQIVND (reference sequence). V was clipped by 3 bases and J by 4 bases; unmatched bases: 10. This CDR3 is built from 16 residues. DNA for the CDR3: TGTGCCAGTAGTATTCTTCCGGGACAGGGTGAATACGAGCAGTACTTC. As protein: CASSILPGQGEYEQYF. Based on the CDR3 plus reference TRBV19 and TRBJ2-7, the full variable domain is DGGITQSPKYLFRKEGQNVTLSCEQNLNHDAMYWYRQDPGQGLRLIYYSQIVNDFQKGDIAEGYSVSREKKESFPLTVTSAQKNPTAFYLCASSILPGQGEYEQYFGPGTRLTVT.

The V gene is TRBV4-3, the J gene TRBJ2-7; D is perhaps TRBD2 (6 bases). V gave up 1 base and J gave up 1 base, with 11 bases separating them. CDR3 length: 15 amino acids. The germline CDR1 and CDR2 sequences are LGHNA and YSLEER. DNA for the CDR3: TGCGCCAGCAGCCAAGTCGGGGGAAAATCCTACGAGCAGTACTTC. It encodes CASSQVGGKSYEQYF.

The genes are TRBV11-2 and TRBJ2-1; 10 nucleotides agree with TRBD1. With V trimmed by 5 bases and J by 6 bases, 10 bases remained unmatched. Germline V gives CDR1 SGHAT, CDR2 FQNNGV. The CDR3 runs to 16 residues. The CDR3 is CASSGPGQGIINEQFF. In DNA form, the CDR3 reads TGTGCCAGCAGCGGCCCGGGACAGGGGATCATCAATGAGCAGTTCTTC.

The chain combines TRBV10-2 with TRBJ2-7; 8 bases line up with TRBD1. This CDR3 comprises 13 residues. Germline trimming cut 8 bases from V and 2 bases from J; bases unmatched to any gene: 5. CDR1 WSHSY and CDR2 SAAADI come from the germline V gene. CDR3 protein: CASGSTGAYEQYF. CDR3 nucleotides: TGCGCCAGCGGATCGACAGGGGCCTACGAGCAGTACTTC.

This clone was detected a few times. CDR3 sequence (DNA): TGTGCCAGCAGTTACTCGACAGAGGTGAACGAGCAGTACTTC. It is translated as CASSYSTEVNEQYF. The rearrangement uses TRBV6-6 and TRBJ2-7; D perhaps matches TRBD1 (5 bases). The germline gives CDR1 MNHNY, CDR2 SVGAGI (reference sequence). Trimming shortened V by 0 bases and J by 5 bases, and 11 bases separated the two germline ends. CDR3 length equals 14 residues.

The chain links TRBV2 to TRBJ2-2, with D perhaps matching TRBD2 (5 bases). V dropped 2 bases and J dropped 7 bases, with 11 bases sitting between them. CDR3 length: 14 amino acids. Germline CDR1 is SNHLY and CDR2 is FYNNEI. The CDR3 DNA is TGTGCCAGCAGTGAATTCGGGGTGGGCGGGGAGCTGTTTTTT. Translating gives CASSEFGVGGELFF.

The chain uses TRBV10-1 and TRBJ2-7, with D maybe TRBD1 (5 bases). V lost 4 bases and J lost 5, with 21 bases in between. Germline CDR1 reads WNHNN; CDR2 reads SYGVQD (reference sequence). The CDR3 is made up of 16 amino acids. The DNA of the CDR3 is TGCGCCAGCAGTGCCACTCCCCGACAGTGGCGTGACGAGCAGTACTTC. This translates into CASSATPRQWRDEQYF.

The rearrangement uses TRBV5-1 and TRBJ2-2; 7 bases line up with TRBD1. This CDR3 has 15 amino acids. Germline lookup yields CDR1 SGHRS and CDR2 YFSETQ. The ends lost 5 bases at V and 3 bases at J; junction bases unmatched: 7. CDR3 coding DNA: TGCGCCAGCAGGGCTTTGACAGGGCACACCGGGGAGCTGTTTTTT. Residues: CASRALTGHTGELFF. The full variable domain, completed using reference TRBV5-1 and TRBJ2-2, is KAGVTQTPRYLIKTRGQQVTLSCSPISGHRSVSWYQQTPGQGLQFLFEYFSETQRNKGNFPGRFSGRQFSNSRSEMNVSTLELGDSALYLCASRALTGHTGELFFGEGSRLTVL.

The V gene is TRBV7-2, the J gene TRBJ2-1; TRBD2 agrees at 7 bases. Germline assignment: CDR1 SGHTA and CDR2 FQGNSA. V dropped 3 bases and J dropped 7; count of bases not matched to a gene: 6. The CDR3 is made up of 14 amino acids. The CDR3, as DNA: TGTGCCAGCAGCTTCGGGACTACCTCGAATGAGCAGTTCTTC. It encodes CASSFGTTSNEQFF.

The V and J genes are TRBV6-1 and TRBJ2-5; 7 positions match TRBD2. The J segment lost 5 bases and the V segment lost 3 bases, leaving 9 bases of the junction unmatched. There are 15 residues in the CDR3. Germline V lookup: CDR1 MNHNS, CDR2 SASEGT. The CDR3 nucleotides read TGTGCCAGCAGTGATTACCGGGGGGTCCCGGAGACCCAGTACTTC. It translates to CASSDYRGVPETQYF.

The chain's CDR3 is CASSASPDTQYF. In nucleotides, the CDR3 is TGTGCCAGCAGCGCCAGTCCAGATACGCAGTATTTT. The V and J genes are TRBV7-9 and TRBJ2-3; no reliable D call. The CDR3 loop spans 12 amino acids. Germline assignment: CDR1 SEHNR and CDR2 FQNEAQ (reference sequence). V lost 5 bases and J lost 4, with 7 bases in between.

DNA for the CDR3: TGCGCCAGCAGCCAACTATCGGGACTAGCGGACTACGAGCAGTACTTC. Protein product: CASSQLSGLADYEQYF. The chain combines TRBV4-1 with TRBJ2-7, with TRBD2 identical over 11 bases. The CDR3 is 16 residues long. Germline V gene data show CDR1 as MGHRA and CDR2 as YSYEKL. V gave up 2 bases and J gave up 3 bases; unmatched junction bases: 6.